One sample yielded the 16 T cell receptor beta chains listed below, sequenced in a study of tumor and adjacent non-tumor tissue in lung cancer. This sample's RNA came from whole unsorted tissue. This non-tumor lung sample came from over 3 cm beyond the tumor edge. TCRbeta libraries were built with three rounds of nested PCR, modified from ARM-PCR. TCRdb re-called the multiplex PCR reads with MiXCR, one entry per CDR3 protein. The data show 100,000 or so distinct CDR3 sequences, 65% seen once. Specimen: distant non-tumor lung tissue. Receptors originate from a man under 40 with non-small cell lung cancer.

Points on this clonotype: This may be a read error, as it is one base from a much larger clone. The chain joins TRBV24-1 to TRBJ2-2; possible D gene TRBD1, 6 bases. Germline V CDR1 and CDR2: KGHDR, SFDVKD. This CDR3 is built from 14 residues. This chain's CDR3 is CATRGGRGTVELFF. CDR3 DNA: TGTGCCACCAGAGGGGGTCGAGGCACCGTGGAGCTGTTTTTT.

As to this clonotype: At one end, the junction sequence differs from germline, possibly due to a read error. DNA for the CDR3: TGTGCCGGCAGCCATAGGACAGGGGGCGACTATGGCTACACCTTC. Residues: CAGSHRTGGDYGYTF. The genes are TRBV5-4 and TRBJ1-2; TRBD1 matches 11 bases. CDR3 length: 15 amino acids. Germline V lookup: CDR1 SGHNT, CDR2 YYREEE (reference sequence).

V and J are TRBV11-1 and TRBJ2-3; 10 bases are shared with TRBD2. V trimming: 3 bases; J trimming: 14 bases; junction bases outside the gene matches: 11. The CDR3 runs 14 residues. The germline V gene encodes CDR1 SGHAT and CDR2 FQDESV (reference sequence). Written as DNA, the CDR3 is TGTGCCAGCAGCTTCCTAGCGGGGGAAGATACTCGGTATTTT. It specifies CASSFLAGEDTRYF.

Details on this clonotype: Possible read error: a much larger clone is one base away. The rearrangement joins TRBV20-1 to TRBJ2-5; D may be TRBD1 (5 bases). CDR3 length: 12 amino acids. The V end was cut by 7 bases, the J end by 5 bases, with 14 bases between. Germline values: CDR1 DFQATT, CDR2 SNEGSKA (reference sequence). CDR3 sequence reads: CSDRRGGETQYF. The CDR3 nucleotides are TGCAGTGACCGAAGGGGCGGTGAGACCCAGTACTTC.

Worth noting for this clonotype: The CDR3 does not close with the conserved phenylalanine or tryptophan, likely indicating a read error. CDR3 amino acids: CASTKGTNTEAFS. In DNA, the CDR3 is TGTGCCAGCACCAAGGGTACGAACACTGAAGCTTTCTCT. The V gene is TRBV6-6, the J gene TRBJ1-1; D not resolved. The CDR3 is 13 residues long. CDR1 is MNHNY, CDR2 SVGAGI, per germline (reference sequence). Trimming removed 7 bases from V and 1 base from J, with 10 bases in between.

The chain has TRBV20-1 and TRBJ2-3; 8 bases line up with TRBD1. The V and J ends lost 4 bases and 3 bases, in that order; junction bases with no gene match: 9. The germline V gene encodes CDR1 DFQATT and CDR2 SNEGSKA (reference sequence). The CDR3 sequence is 15 residues long. CDR3 nucleotides: TGCAGTGCTATTTCCGGGCAGGGGGCAACAGATACGCAGTATTTT. Translation gives CSAISGQGATDTQYF.

With respect to this clonotype: The CDR3 does not close with the conserved phenylalanine or tryptophan, likely indicating a read error. The J gene is TRBJ2-1, the V gene TRBV11-1; maybe TRBD2 (5 bases). Per germline, CDR1 SGHAT and CDR2 FQDESV (reference sequence). The CDR3 has 14 residues. Trimming cost V 5 bases and J 8 bases, with 16 bases left between them. The CDR3, as DNA: TGTGCCAGCAGCCTACTAGTGTGGCCCCATGAGCAGTTCCTC. It encodes CASSLLVWPHEQFL.

Concerning this clonotype itself: A much more abundant neighbour one base away suggests this may be a read error. The CDR3 nucleotides are TGTGCCAGCAGCCAAGCAAGACATGACTACACCTTC. This encodes CASSQARHDYTF. This rearrangement joins TRBV14 to TRBJ1-2; D remains ambiguous. V lost 1 base and J lost 10, with 10 bases in between. The CDR3 has 12 residues. Germline assignment: CDR1 SGHDN and CDR2 FVKESK.

Comments on this clonotype: Its ends do not fully match the called genes, so a read error is possible. The chain carries TRBV12-3 or TRBV12-4 and TRBJ1-5; D gene uncertain. CDR3 size: 15 residues. This CDR3 reads CASSEDGSGNQLQHF. CDR3 sequence (DNA): TGCGCCAGCAGTGAGGACGGATCCGGCAATCAGCTCCAGCATTTT.

This clonotype appeared many times. The V call is TRBV6-5, the J call TRBJ2-1, with TRBD2 as a possible D gene (5 bases). CDR1 is MNHEY and CDR2 is SVGAGI in the germline V gene. The V end was cut by 6 bases, the J end by 2 bases, with 14 bases between. This CDR3 region has 15 residues. The CDR3, as DNA: TGTGCCAGCAGCTATCATAGCGTTACCTACAATGAGCAGTTCTTC. This encodes CASSYHSVTYNEQFF.

The sample holds many counts of this clonotype. The J gene is TRBJ2-3, the V gene TRBV20-1; 8 bases align to TRBD2. With 6 bases clipped from V and 2 bases from J, the junction kept 10 bases outside the gene matches. The CDR3 spans 15 residues. From germline, CDR1 is DFQATT and CDR2 SNEGSKA (reference sequence). CDR3 in amino acids: CSARPGRGDTDTQYF. CDR3 nucleotides: TGCAGTGCCCGCCCAGGGCGGGGGGACACAGATACGCAGTATTTT.

J is TRBJ1-1 and V is TRBV16, with 10 nucleotides matching TRBD1. Trimming cost V 7 bases and J 4 bases; bases outside gene matches: 9. CDR1 KGHSY and CDR2 FQNENV come from the germline V gene. There are 15 residues in the CDR3. CDR3 amino acids: CASIDRGLWVTEAFF. The CDR3 DNA follows: TGTGCCAGCATAGACAGGGGGCTTTGGGTCACTGAAGCTTTCTTT.

This clonotype was detected only a few times. Germline and junction disagree at one end, which may indicate a read error. The chain joins TRBV4-3 to TRBJ2-7; 8 nucleotides align to TRBD1. The CDR3 loop spans 15 amino acids. CDR1 is LGHNA and CDR2 is YSLEER in the germline V gene. The CDR3 loop reads CASSHRTGSSHEQYF. CDR3 sequence (DNA): TGCGCCAGCAGTCACAGGACAGGGTCCTCCCACGAGCAATACTTC.

The chain carries TRBV20-1 and TRBJ2-7, with 15 bases matching TRBD2. The CDR3 totals 15 residues. Trimming at V came to 7 bases and at J to 3 bases, leaving 7 bases not matched to a gene. Germline loops: CDR1 DFQATT, CDR2 SNEGSKA (reference sequence). DNA of the CDR3: TGCAGTGTTGACGGGACTAGCGGGAGGAGCTACGAGCAGTACTTC. Translation: CSVDGTSGRSYEQYF.

Comments on this clonotype: This may be a read error, as it is one base from a much larger clone. The genes are TRBV24-1 and TRBJ2-1, with D uncertain. The CDR3 runs to 15 residues. CDR1 is KGHDR, CDR2 SFDVKD, per germline. The DNA of the CDR3 is TGTGACACCAGTGATTCTGCCTTCGGCCACAATGAGCAGTTCTTC. The encoded protein is CDTSDSAFGHNEQFF.

This chain uses TRBV5-1 with TRBJ2-7; D may be TRBD1 (6 bases). The CDR3 extends over 14 amino acids. Germline CDR1 and CDR2: SGHRS and YFSETQ. Trimming removed 3 bases from V and 7 bases from J, with 17 bases in between. The CDR3 DNA follows: TGCGCCAGCAGCTCGGACAGCCTTATGGGAGAGCAGTACTTC. The encoded protein is CASSSDSLMGEQYF.